The rows below give T cell receptor beta chains drawn from one sample of a study of blood T cell repertoires in COVID-19. Generated by immunoSEQ multiplex PCR, the TCRdb table keeps only in-frame clones and is missing some. The data show tens of thousands of clones, with about 83% seen just once and roughly 50% held by the top ten. Sequenced material: peripheral blood. The source is a human donor in a cohort sampled during active COVID-19. Each CDR3 is given with its conserved first and last residue. D genes are given only for firm matches. Only part of the rows carry a size: once, few, many, or a class if the clone is expanded.

TRBJ2-1,TRBD1,TRBV6-5,.,CATAPDRALIYEQFF,TGTGCCACGGCACCCGACAGGGCCCTGATCTATGAGCAGTTCTTC
TRBJ2-7,.,TRBV6-2/TRBV6-3,.,CASSYVDNSYEQYF,TGTGCCAGCAGTTACGTGGACAACTCCTACGAGCAGTACTTC
TRBJ2-7,.,TRBV11-1,.,CASSSSAGRTYEQYF,TGTGCCAGCAGCTCTAGCGCGGGACGGACCTACGAGCAGTACTTC
TRBJ2-1,.,TRBV24-1,once,CATSGLTIQQFF,TGTGCCACCAGTGGGCTTACAATACAGCAGTTCTTC
TRBJ2-4,.,TRBV14,.,CASSHLSGVSKNIQYF,TGTGCCAGCAGCCACCTGTCGGGGGTATCCAAAAACATTCAGTACTTC
TRBJ2-1,TRBD1,TRBV28,.,CASSSTRGQGYYNEQFF,TGTGCCAGCAGTTCCACGAGGGGGCAGGGCTACTACAATGAGCAGTTCTTC
TRBJ2-3,.,TRBV14,.,CASSEKAWGLTDTQYF,TGTGCCAGCAGCGAGAAGGCGTGGGGGCTCACAGATACGCAGTATTTT
TRBJ2-7,.,TRBV5-6,once,CASSLYTYEQYF,TGTGCCAGCAGCTTGTATACCTACGAGCAGTACTTC
TRBJ1-3,.,TRBV27,many,CASSFSGTGNTIYF,TGTGCCAGCAGTTTCTCAGGGACTGGAAACACCATATATTTT
TRBJ1-3,.,TRBV15,.,CATSRGSGNTIYF,TGTGCCACCAGCCGGGGGAGCGGAAACACCATATATTTT
TRBJ2-5,.,TRBV4-3,.,CASSLGRGMETQYF,TGCGCCAGCAGCCTGGGGAGGGGGATGGAGACCCAGTACTTC
TRBJ1-6,.,TRBV27,.,CASSVRGGGYNSPLHF,TGTGCCAGCAGCGTCCGTGGCGGAGGGTATAATTCACCCCTCCACTTT
TRBJ2-1,.,TRBV7-8,once,CASRRDSALYNEQFF,TGTGCCAGCAGGCGGGACTCTGCCTTATACAATGAGCAGTTCTTC
TRBJ2-7,.,TRBV7-2,.,CASSLVGSSYEQYF,TGTGCCAGCAGCTTAGTGGGCAGTTCCTACGAGCAGTACTTC
TRBJ2-3,TRBD2,TRBV19,.,CASSIASGTSTDTQYF,TGTGCCAGTAGTATAGCTAGCGGGACTAGCACAGATACGCAGTATTTT
TRBJ2-6,TRBD1,TRBV3-1/TRBV3-2,.,CASRLGQGAYSGANVLTF,TGTGCCAGCAGATTAGGACAGGGGGCTTACTCTGGGGCCAACGTCCTGACTTTC
TRBJ2-7,TRBD2,TRBV28,.,CASSFTSGPYEQYF,TGTGCCAGCAGTTTCACTAGCGGGCCCTACGAGCAGTACTTC